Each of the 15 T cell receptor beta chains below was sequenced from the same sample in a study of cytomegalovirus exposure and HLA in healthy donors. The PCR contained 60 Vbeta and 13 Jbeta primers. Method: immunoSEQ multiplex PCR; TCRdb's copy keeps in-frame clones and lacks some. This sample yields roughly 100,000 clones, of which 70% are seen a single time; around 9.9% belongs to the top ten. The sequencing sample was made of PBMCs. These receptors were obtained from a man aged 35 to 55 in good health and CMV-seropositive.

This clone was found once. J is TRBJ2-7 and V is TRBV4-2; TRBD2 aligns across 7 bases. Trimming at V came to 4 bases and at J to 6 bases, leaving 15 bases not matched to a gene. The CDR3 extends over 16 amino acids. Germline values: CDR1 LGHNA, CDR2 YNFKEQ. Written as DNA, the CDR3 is TGTGCCAGCAGCCCCTCGGCGGCGGGAGTTATGGGCGAGCAGTACTTC. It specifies CASSPSAAGVMGEQYF.

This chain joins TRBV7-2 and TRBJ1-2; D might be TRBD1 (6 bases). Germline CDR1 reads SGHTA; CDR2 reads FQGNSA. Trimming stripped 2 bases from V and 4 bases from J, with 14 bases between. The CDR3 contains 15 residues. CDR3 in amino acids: CASSLWEGVVYGYTF. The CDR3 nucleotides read TGTGCCAGCAGCTTATGGGAGGGGGTCGTCTATGGCTACACCTTC.

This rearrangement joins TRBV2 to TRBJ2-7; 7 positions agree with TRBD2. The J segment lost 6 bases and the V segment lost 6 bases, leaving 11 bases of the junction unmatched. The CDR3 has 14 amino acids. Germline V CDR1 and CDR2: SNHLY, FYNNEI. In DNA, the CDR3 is TGTGCCAGCAGGGCCTGGGGCGGGAGACCCGAGCAGTACTTC. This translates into CASRAWGGRPEQYF.

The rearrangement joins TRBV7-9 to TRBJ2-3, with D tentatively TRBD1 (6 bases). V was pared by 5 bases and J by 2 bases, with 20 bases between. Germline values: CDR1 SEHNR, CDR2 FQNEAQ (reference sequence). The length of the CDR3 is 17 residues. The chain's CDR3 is CASSALKGQSFTDTQYF. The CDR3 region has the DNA TGTGCCAGCAGCGCGCTCAAAGGACAGTCGTTCACAGATACGCAGTATTTT.

CDR3 DNA: TGTGCCAGCAGGAAACTACAGGGGACGAACACTGAAGCTTTCTTT. Its protein product is CASRKLQGTNTEAFF. V gene TRBV27 combines with J gene TRBJ1-1; 7 bases are shared with TRBD1. This CDR3 spans 15 amino acids. The V gene end was trimmed by 6 bases and the J gene end by 1 base; junction bases not matched to a gene: 8. CDR1 MNHEY and CDR2 SMNVEV come from the germline V gene (reference sequence).

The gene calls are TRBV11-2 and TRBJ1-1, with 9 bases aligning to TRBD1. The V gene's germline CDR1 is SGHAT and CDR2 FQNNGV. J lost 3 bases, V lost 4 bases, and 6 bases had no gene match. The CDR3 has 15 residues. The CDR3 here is CASSSDRGVDTEAFF. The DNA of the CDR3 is TGTGCCAGCAGCTCGGACAGGGGCGTAGACACTGAAGCTTTCTTT.

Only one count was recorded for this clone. The CDR3 is CASRETSGPYEQYV. CDR3 coding DNA: TGTGCCAGCAGGGAAACTAGCGGCCCCTACGAGCAGTACGTC. This rearrangement joins TRBV11-2 to TRBJ2-7, with 8 bases matching TRBD2. From germline, CDR1 is SGHAT and CDR2 FQNNGV. This CDR3 spans 14 amino acids. Trimming removed 6 bases from V and 2 bases from J; junction bases left unmatched: 6.

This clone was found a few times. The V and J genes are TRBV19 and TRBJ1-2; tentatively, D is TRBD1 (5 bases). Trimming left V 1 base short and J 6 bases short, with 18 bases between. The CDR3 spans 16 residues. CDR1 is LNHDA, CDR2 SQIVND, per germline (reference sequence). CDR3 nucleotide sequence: TGTGCCAGTAGTATAGTAGTGGACAACCCCCGGGATGGCTACACCTTC. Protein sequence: CASSIVVDNPRDGYTF.

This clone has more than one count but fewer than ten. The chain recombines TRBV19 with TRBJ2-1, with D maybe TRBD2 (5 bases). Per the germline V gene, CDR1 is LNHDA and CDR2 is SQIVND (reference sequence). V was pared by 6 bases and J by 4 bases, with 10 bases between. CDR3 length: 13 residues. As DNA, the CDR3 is TGTGCCAGTAGCGGGAAGCTGTACAATGAGCAGTTCTTC. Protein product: CASSGKLYNEQFF. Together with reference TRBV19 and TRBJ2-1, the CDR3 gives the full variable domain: DGGITQSPKYLFRKEGQNVTLSCEQNLNHDAMYWYRQDPGQGLRLIYYSQIVNDFQKGDIAEGYSVSREKKESFPLTVTSAQKNPTAFYLCASSGKLYNEQFFGPGTRLTVL.

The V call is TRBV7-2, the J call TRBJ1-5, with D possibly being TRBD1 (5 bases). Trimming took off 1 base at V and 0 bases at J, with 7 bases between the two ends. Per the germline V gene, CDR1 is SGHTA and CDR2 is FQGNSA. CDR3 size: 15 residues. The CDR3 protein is CASSLGGGSNQPQHF. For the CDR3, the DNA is TGTGCCAGCAGCTTAGGGGGGGGTAGCAATCAGCCCCAGCATTTT.

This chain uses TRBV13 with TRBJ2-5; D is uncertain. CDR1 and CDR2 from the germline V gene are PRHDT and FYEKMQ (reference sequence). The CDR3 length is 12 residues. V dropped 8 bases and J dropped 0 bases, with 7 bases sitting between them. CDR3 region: CASQKNQETQYF. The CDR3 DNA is TGTGCCAGCCAGAAGAACCAAGAGACCCAGTACTTC.

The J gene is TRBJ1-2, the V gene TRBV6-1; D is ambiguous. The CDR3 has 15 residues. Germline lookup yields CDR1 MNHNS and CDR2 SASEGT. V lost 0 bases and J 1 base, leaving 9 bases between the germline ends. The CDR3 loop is CASSEARGINYGYTF. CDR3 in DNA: TGTGCCAGCAGTGAAGCTCGGGGAATTAACTATGGCTACACCTTC.

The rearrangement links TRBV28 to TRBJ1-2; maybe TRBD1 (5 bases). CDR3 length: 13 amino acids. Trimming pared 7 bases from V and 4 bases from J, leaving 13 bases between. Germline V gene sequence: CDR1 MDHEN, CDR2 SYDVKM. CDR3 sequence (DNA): TGTGCCAGCAAGGACACCTTATCCTATGGCTACACCTTC. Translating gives CASKDTLSYGYTF.

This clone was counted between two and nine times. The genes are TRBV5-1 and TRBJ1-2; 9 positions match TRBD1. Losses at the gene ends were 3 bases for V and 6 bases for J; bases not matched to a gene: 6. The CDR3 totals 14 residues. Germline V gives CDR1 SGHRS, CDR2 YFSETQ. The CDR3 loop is CASSSGQGVDGYTF. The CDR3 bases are TGCGCCAGCAGCTCGGGACAGGGAGTCGATGGCTACACCTTC.

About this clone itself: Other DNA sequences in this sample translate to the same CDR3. The CDR3 region has the DNA TGTGCCAGCAGTTACTCGGGGGGGAACACTGAAGCTTTCTTT. This gives the protein CASSYSGGNTEAFF. This chain links TRBV6-5 with TRBJ1-1, with a tentative D call TRBD1 (5 bases). The length of the CDR3 is 14 residues. Trimming left V 0 bases short and J 1 base short, with 6 bases between. Germline lookup yields CDR1 MNHEY and CDR2 SVGAGI.